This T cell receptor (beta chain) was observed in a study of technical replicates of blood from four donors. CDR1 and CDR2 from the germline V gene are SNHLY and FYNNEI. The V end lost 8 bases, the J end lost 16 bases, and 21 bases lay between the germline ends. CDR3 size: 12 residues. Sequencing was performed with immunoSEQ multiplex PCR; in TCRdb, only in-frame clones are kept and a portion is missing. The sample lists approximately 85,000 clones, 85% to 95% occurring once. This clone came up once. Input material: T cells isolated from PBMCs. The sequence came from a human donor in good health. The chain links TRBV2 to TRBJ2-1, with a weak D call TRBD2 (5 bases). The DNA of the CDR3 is TGTGCCAGCGTGAGTGACTTAGCGAGTCATTTCTTC. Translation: CASVSDLASHFF.